This T cell receptor (beta chain) was observed in a study of shared clonotypes between healthy human individuals. This CDR3 is 15 amino acids long. V gave up 5 bases and J gave up 5 bases; unmatched junction bases: 10. Germline CDR1 reads SGHNT; CDR2 reads YYREEE (reference sequence). There were only Caucasian adults among the donors, and all lived in Nashville, Tennessee. The data were produced by immunoSEQ multiplex PCR, yet TCRdb's version contains in-frame clones alone and is incomplete. The data show more than 2,000,000 clones, approximately 93% seen once. The sample was naive CD4+ T cells from PBMCs. Described subset: CD45RA+ positively selected. The chain links TRBV5-4 to TRBJ2-1; 7 positions match TRBD2. The receptor's source is a man in his late teens or twenties in good health. Some clones in this sample may be carry-over from other donors' samples. CDR3 sequence (DNA): TGTGCCAGCAGAACGGTTAGCGGGTTGAACAATGAGCAGTTCTTC. Protein sequence: CASRTVSGLNNEQFF.